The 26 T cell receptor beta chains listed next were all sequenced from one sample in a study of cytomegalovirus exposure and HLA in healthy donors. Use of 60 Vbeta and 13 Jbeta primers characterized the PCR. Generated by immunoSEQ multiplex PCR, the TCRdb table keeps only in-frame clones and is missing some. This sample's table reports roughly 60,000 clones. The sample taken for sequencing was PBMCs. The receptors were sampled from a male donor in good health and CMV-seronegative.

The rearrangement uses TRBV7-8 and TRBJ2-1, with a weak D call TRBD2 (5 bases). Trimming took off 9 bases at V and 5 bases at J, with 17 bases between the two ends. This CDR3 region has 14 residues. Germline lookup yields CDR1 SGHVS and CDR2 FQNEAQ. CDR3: CASARERVDNEQFF. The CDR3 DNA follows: TGTGCCAGTGCGAGGGAAAGGGTGGACAATGAGCAGTTCTTC.

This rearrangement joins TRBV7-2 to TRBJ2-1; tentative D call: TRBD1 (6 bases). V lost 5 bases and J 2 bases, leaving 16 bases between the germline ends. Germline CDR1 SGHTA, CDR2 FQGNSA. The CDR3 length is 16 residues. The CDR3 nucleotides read TGTGCCAGCAGCACGCGTCAGACAGGAACCTACAATGAGCAGTTCTTC. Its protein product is CASSTRQTGTYNEQFF.

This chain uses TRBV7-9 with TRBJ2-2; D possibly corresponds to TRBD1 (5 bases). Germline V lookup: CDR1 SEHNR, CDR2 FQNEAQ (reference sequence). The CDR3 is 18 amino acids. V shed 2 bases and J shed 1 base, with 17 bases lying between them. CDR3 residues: CASSLMVLGQVNTGELFF. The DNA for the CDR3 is TGTGCCAGCAGCTTAATGGTTCTGGGGCAGGTGAACACCGGGGAGCTGTTTTTT.

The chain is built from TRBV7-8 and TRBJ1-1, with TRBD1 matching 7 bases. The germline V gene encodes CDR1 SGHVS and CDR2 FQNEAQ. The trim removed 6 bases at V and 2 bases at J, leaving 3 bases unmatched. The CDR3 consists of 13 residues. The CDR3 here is CASRRDSNTEAFF. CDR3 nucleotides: TGTGCCAGCAGAAGGGACAGCAACACTGAAGCTTTCTTT.

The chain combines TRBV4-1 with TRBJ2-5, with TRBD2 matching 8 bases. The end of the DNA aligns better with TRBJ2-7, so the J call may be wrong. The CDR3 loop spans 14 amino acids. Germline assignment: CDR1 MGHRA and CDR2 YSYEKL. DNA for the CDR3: TGCGCCAGCAGCCAAGCCCCAGCGGGGGACGAGCAGTACTTC. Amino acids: CASSQAPAGDEQYF.

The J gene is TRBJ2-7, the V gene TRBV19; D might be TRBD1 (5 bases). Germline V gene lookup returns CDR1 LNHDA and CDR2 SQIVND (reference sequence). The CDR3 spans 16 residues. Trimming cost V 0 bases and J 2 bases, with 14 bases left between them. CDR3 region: CASSIDSTASAYEQYF. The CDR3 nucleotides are TGTGCCAGTAGTATAGATTCGACAGCTTCCGCCTACGAGCAGTACTTC. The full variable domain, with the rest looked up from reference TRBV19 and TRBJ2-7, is DGGITQSPKYLFRKEGQNVTLSCEQNLNHDAMYWYRQDPGQGLRLIYYSQIVNDFQKGDIAEGYSVSREKKESFPLTVTSAQKNPTAFYLCASSIDSTASAYEQYFGPGTRLTVT.

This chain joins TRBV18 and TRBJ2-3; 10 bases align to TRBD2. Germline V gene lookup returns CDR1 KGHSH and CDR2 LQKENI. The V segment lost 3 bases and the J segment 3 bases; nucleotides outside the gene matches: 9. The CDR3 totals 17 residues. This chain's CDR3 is CASSPLRAGGPTDTQYF. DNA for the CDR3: TGTGCCAGCTCACCCCTCCGAGCGGGAGGGCCGACAGATACGCAGTATTTT.

Here the CDR3 reads CASSSGLAGNTGELFF. CDR3 nucleotides: TGTGCCAGCTCATCAGGACTAGCGGGGAACACCGGGGAGCTGTTTTTT. The chain employs TRBV18 and TRBJ2-2, with 11 bases fitting TRBD2. Germline CDR1 reads KGHSH; CDR2 reads LQKENI. J was trimmed by 1 base and V by 5 bases; bases with no gene match: 3. CDR3 size: 16 residues.

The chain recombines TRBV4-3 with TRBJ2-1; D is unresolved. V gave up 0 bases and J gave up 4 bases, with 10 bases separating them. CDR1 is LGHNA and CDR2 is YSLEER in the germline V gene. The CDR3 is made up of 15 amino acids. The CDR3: CASSQELDMYNEQFF. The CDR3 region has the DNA TGCGCCAGCAGCCAAGAGCTAGATATGTACAATGAGCAGTTCTTC.

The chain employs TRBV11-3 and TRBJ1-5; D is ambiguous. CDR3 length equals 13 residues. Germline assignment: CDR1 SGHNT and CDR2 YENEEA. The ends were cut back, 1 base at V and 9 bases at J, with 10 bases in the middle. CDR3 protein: CASSLVGDRPQHF. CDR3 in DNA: TGTGCCAGCAGCTTAGTGGGCGACCGGCCCCAGCATTTT.

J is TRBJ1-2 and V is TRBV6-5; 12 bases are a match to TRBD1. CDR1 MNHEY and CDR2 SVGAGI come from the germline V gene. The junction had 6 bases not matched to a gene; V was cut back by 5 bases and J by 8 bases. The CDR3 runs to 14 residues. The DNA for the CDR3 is TGTGCCAGCAGTAAAGGGACAGGGGGCGTAGGCTACACCTTC. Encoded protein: CASSKGTGGVGYTF.

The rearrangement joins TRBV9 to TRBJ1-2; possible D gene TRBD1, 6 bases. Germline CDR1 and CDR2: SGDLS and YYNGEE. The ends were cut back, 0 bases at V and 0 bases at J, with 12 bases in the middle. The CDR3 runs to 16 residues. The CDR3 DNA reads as TGTGCCAGCAGCGTAGGGGTACAGGGAGCTAACTATGGCTACACCTTC. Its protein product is CASSVGVQGANYGYTF.

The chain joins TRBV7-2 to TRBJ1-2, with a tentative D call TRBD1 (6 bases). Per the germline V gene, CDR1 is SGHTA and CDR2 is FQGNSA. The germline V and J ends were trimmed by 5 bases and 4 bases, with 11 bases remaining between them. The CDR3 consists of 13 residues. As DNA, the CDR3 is TGTGCCAGCAGCCGGCCACAGGGCTATGGCTACACCTTC. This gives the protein CASSRPQGYGYTF.

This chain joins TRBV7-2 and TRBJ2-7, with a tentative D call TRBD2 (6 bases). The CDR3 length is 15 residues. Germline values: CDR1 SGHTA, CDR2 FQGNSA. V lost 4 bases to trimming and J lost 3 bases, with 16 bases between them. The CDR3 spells CASSSQAGSYYEQYF. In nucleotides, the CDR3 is TGTGCCAGCAGCTCCCAAGCGGGTTCCTACTACGAGCAGTACTTC.

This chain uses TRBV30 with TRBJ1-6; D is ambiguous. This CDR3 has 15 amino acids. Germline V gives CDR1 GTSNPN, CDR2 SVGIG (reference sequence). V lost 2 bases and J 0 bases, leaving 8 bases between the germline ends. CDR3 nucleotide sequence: TGTGCCTGGAGTAAGACAAACTCCTATAATTCACCCCTCCACTTT. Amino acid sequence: CAWSKTNSYNSPLHF.

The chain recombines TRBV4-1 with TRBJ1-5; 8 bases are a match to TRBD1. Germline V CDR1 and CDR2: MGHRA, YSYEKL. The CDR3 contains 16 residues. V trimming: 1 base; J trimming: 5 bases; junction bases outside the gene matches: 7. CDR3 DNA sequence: TGCGCCAGCAGCCAAGGGACAGGGCGATCGGATCAGCCCCAGCATTTT. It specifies CASSQGTGRSDQPQHF.

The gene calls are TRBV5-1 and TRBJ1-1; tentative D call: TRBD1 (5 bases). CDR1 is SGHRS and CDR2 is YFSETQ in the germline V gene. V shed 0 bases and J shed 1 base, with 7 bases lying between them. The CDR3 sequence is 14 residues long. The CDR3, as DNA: TGCGCCAGCAGCTTGGAAGGACAGAACACTGAAGCTTTCTTT. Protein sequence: CASSLEGQNTEAFF.

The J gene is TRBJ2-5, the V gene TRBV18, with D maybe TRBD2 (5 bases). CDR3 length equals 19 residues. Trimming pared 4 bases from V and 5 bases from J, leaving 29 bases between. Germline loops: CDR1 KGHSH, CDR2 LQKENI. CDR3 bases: TGTGCCAGCTCACTTCAGCGGCCAAGGATGGGCCAAACAGCTGAGACCCAGTACTTC. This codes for CASSLQRPRMGQTAETQYF.

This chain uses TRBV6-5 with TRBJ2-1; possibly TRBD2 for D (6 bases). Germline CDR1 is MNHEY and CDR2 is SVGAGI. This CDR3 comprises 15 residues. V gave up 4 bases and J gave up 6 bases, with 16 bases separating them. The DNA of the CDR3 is TGTGCCAGCAGTTGGACCGGGACTCAGTCCAATGAGCAGTTCTTC. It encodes CASSWTGTQSNEQFF.

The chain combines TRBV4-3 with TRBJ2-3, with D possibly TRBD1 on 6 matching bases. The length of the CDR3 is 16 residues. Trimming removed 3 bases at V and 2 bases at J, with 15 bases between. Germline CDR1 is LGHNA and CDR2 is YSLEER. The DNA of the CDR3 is TGCGCCAGCAGCCACATACCACAGGGATCCACAGATACGCAGTATTTT. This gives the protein CASSHIPQGSTDTQYF.

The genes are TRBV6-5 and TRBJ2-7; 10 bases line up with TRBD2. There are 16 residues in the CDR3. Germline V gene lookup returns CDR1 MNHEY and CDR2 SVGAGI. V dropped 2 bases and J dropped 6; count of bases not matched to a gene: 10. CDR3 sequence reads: CASSYRASGGPAEQYF. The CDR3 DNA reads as TGTGCCAGCAGTTACCGGGCTAGCGGGGGCCCCGCCGAGCAGTACTTC.

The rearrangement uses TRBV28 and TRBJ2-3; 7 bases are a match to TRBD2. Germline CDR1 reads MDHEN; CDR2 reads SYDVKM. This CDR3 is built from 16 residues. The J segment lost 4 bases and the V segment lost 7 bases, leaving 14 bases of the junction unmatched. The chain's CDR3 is CASTSARSGGADTQYF. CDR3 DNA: TGTGCCAGCACCTCGGCCAGGTCGGGAGGAGCAGATACGCAGTATTTT.

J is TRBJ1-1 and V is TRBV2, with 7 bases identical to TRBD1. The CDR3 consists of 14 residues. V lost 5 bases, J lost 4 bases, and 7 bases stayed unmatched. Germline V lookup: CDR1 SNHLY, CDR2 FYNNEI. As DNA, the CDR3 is TGTGCCAGCAGTATAGGACAGGCCCTCACTGAAGCTTTCTTT. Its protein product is CASSIGQALTEAFF.

The CDR3 reads CASSRGGSYEQYF. CDR3 coding DNA: TGTGCCAGCAGCCGGGGGGGATCCTACGAGCAGTACTTC. This rearrangement joins TRBV28 to TRBJ2-5, with 8 bases matching TRBD2. The J call is doubtful: the DNA matches TRBJ2-7 better. The CDR3 is made up of 13 amino acids. Germline CDR1 and CDR2: MDHEN and SYDVKM.

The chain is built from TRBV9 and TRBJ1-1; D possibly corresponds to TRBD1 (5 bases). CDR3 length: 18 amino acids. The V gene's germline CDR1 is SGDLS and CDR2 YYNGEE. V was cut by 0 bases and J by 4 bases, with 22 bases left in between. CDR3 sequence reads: CASSVAPSGRAGATEAFF. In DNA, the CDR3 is TGTGCCAGCAGCGTAGCTCCCAGCGGCAGGGCGGGAGCCACTGAAGCTTTCTTT.

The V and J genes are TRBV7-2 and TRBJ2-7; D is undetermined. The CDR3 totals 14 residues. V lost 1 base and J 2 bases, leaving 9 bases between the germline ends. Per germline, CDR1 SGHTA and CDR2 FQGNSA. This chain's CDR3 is CASSLDPRAYEQYF. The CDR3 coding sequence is TGTGCCAGCAGCTTAGACCCGCGCGCCTACGAGCAGTACTTC.